The present T cell receptor beta chain was sequenced within a study of T cell repertoires in cytomegalovirus infection. For the study at large: CMV infection plus the matching HLA type was flagged by public TCR beta signatures.

This clonotype was observed at least ten times. From the reads, TCRdb called clonotypes with MiXCR, one entry per CDR3 protein. The sample shows 210,000 or so distinct CDR3 sequences, 6% to 8% of them seen only once. The V end was cut by 6 bases, the J end by 2 bases, with 14 bases between. Germline V gives CDR1 SGHTA, CDR2 FQGNSA. The CDR3 loop spans 14 amino acids. The V and J genes are TRBV7-2 and TRBJ2-7; D is unresolved. The sample taken for sequencing was PBMCs. This receptor was taken from a human donor in good health (CMV status not recorded). Some clones in this sample may be carry-over from other donors' samples. This chain's CDR3 is CASSSSNPPYEQYF. In DNA, the CDR3 is TGTGCCAGCAGTTCCTCAAATCCTCCCTACGAGCAGTACTTC.